These 23 T cell receptor beta chains were sequenced from one sample in a study of T-cell reconstitution after alpha-beta-depleted transplantation in children. A library of TCRbeta sequences, prepared with unique molecular identifiers, was generated. TCRdb re-called the PCR reads with MiXCR, one entry per CDR3 protein. The table has hundreds of thousands of distinct CDR3 sequences, roughly 17% seen once; the top ten hold approximately 1%. Sequencing used PBMCs from the stem cell graft donor, obtained from the stem cell graft. All receptors come from a human donor who donated a stem cell graft to a child with acute myeloid leukemia.

V and J are TRBV6-6 and TRBJ2-2; D is possibly TRBD1 (5 bases). With 10 bases removed from V and 1 base from J, the gap between germline ends came to 7 bases. CDR3 size: 12 residues. Germline assignment: CDR1 MNHNY and CDR2 SVGAGI (reference sequence). In DNA, the CDR3 is TGTGCCACCGGACAGAACACCGGGGAGCTGTTTTTT. Translation gives CATGQNTGELFF.

This chain connects TRBV7-8 to TRBJ2-7; a weak D match, TRBD2 (6 bases). This CDR3 is built from 14 residues. The V end was cut by 5 bases, the J end by 6 bases, with 17 bases between. The germline CDR1 and CDR2 sequences are SGHVS and FQNEAQ. CDR3 bases: TGTGCCAGCAGCCTCACCGGGACTGTCTTCGAGCAGTACTTC. Protein: CASSLTGTVFEQYF.

There are many counts of this clonotype. The rearrangement uses TRBV20-1 and TRBJ1-5; tentative D call: TRBD1 (5 bases). Trimming took 7 bases from V and 7 from J, leaving 17 bases between them. The CDR3 runs to 13 residues. CDR1 and CDR2 (germline): DFQATT, SNEGSKA (reference sequence). In nucleotides, the CDR3 is TGCAGTGTTATCGGGCGGGGCGGACAGCCCCAGCATTTT. As protein: CSVIGRGGQPQHF.

J is TRBJ2-5 and V is TRBV15; weak D call: TRBD2 (6 bases). The CDR3 consists of 14 residues. The germline V and J ends were trimmed by 5 bases and 0 bases, with 10 bases remaining between them. CDR1 and CDR2 from the germline V gene are LNHNV and YYDKDF (reference sequence). CDR3 DNA sequence: TGTGCCACCAGCTCGGGACTGTACCAAGAGACCCAGTACTTC. As protein: CATSSGLYQETQYF.

In its sample, this clonotype was seen many times. The J gene is TRBJ1-2, the V gene TRBV6-5; D remains unclear. V shed 4 bases and J shed 4 bases, with 16 bases lying between them. Germline V gene lookup returns CDR1 MNHEY and CDR2 SVGAGI. The CDR3 has 15 amino acids. Written as DNA, the CDR3 is TGTGCCAGCAGTTTGGAACTGGGATCGGCCTATGGCTACACCTTC. The encoded protein is CASSLELGSAYGYTF.

This clonotype showed up many times. The gene calls are TRBV20-1 and TRBJ2-7, with 7 bases fitting TRBD2. The CDR3 is 13 residues long. CDR1 DFQATT and CDR2 SNEGSKA come from the germline V gene (reference sequence). The V gene end was trimmed by 6 bases and the J gene end by 4 bases; junction bases not matched to a gene: 9. The CDR3 protein is CSAPGGEGYEQYF. The DNA of the CDR3 is TGCAGTGCCCCGGGTGGGGAGGGTTACGAGCAGTACTTC.

This clonotype was observed at least ten times. CDR3 nucleotide sequence: TGTGCCAGCAGTTACGTGGATACGCAGTATTTT. Translating it yields CASSYVDTQYF. The genes are TRBV6-6 and TRBJ2-3; no reliable D call. The length of the CDR3 is 11 residues. V dropped 2 bases and J dropped 6 bases, with 3 bases sitting between them. Germline-derived CDR1 and CDR2 are MNHNY and SVGAGI (reference sequence).

This clonotype has ten or more counts. The rearrangement uses TRBV5-1 and TRBJ1-5, with unresolved D. With 0 bases removed from V and 4 bases from J, the gap between germline ends came to 11 bases. Germline V lookup: CDR1 SGHRS, CDR2 YFSETQ. The CDR3 is made up of 15 amino acids. The CDR3 nucleotides read TGCGCCAGCAGCTTGGTGAGCGGACCTAATCAGCCCCAGCATTTT. It is translated as CASSLVSGPNQPQHF. Full variable domain (missing parts from reference TRBV5-1 and TRBJ1-5): KAGVTQTPRYLIKTRGQQVTLSCSPISGHRSVSWYQQTPGQGLQFLFEYFSETQRNKGNFPGRFSGRQFSNSRSEMNVSTLELGDSALYLCASSLVSGPNQPQHFGDGTRLSIL.

The chain joins TRBV12-3 or TRBV12-4 to TRBJ2-2, with TRBD1 as a possible D gene (6 bases). Trimming cost V 3 bases and J 0 bases, with 11 bases left between them. The CDR3 is 16 amino acids. This CDR3 is CASSFWTATNTGELFF. CDR3 nucleotides: TGTGCCAGCAGTTTTTGGACAGCCACGAACACCGGGGAGCTGTTTTTT.

This clonotype was detected only a few times. This sequence joins TRBV4-2 and TRBJ2-1; 9 bases agree with TRBD2. CDR1 is LGHNA, CDR2 YNFKEQ, per germline. Unmatched junction bases numbered 14, after V lost 5 bases and J lost 6 bases. The CDR3 has 17 residues. CDR3 loop: CASSSHKGGGGINEQFF. The DNA for the CDR3 is TGTGCCAGCAGCTCCCACAAAGGCGGGGGGGGGATCAATGAGCAGTTCTTC.

The chain combines TRBV2 with TRBJ2-5; D may be TRBD1 (6 bases). Germline CDR1 reads SNHLY; CDR2 reads FYNNEI. The V end lost 11 bases, the J end lost 3 bases, and 16 bases lay between the germline ends. The CDR3 runs 13 residues. CDR3 in amino acids: CAGTGKGKETQYF. The CDR3 nucleotides read TGTGCCGGTACAGGGAAAGGGAAAGAGACCCAGTACTTC.

In its sample, this clonotype was seen a few times. The chain is built from TRBV5-1 and TRBJ1-2; 9 bases are a match to TRBD1. V gave up 2 bases and J gave up 4 bases; unmatched junction bases: 12. CDR1 and CDR2 (germline): SGHRS, YFSETQ. This CDR3 comprises 17 residues. The CDR3 reads CASSLSRTGTGLYGYTF. In nucleotides, the CDR3 is TGCGCCAGCAGCTTATCACGGACCGGGACAGGGCTCTATGGCTACACCTTC.

This clonotype was seen ten or more times. The chain joins TRBV7-2 to TRBJ2-1, with D possibly being TRBD1 (6 bases). CDR1 and CDR2 from the germline V gene are SGHTA and FQGNSA. Trimming took 3 bases from V and 5 from J, leaving 11 bases between them. There are 14 residues in the CDR3. CDR3 amino acids: CASSFRGGNNEQFF. DNA for the CDR3: TGTGCCAGCAGCTTCAGGGGCGGTAACAATGAGCAGTTCTTC.

This clonotype was seen a handful of times. This chain uses TRBV12-3 or TRBV12-4 with TRBJ2-3; TRBD2 matches 9 bases. With V trimmed by 7 bases and J by 7 bases, 15 bases remained unmatched. CDR3 length equals 16 residues. This chain's CDR3 is CASTFRPSGVGNTQYF. In DNA, the CDR3 is TGTGCCAGCACCTTCCGACCTAGCGGGGTGGGAAATACGCAGTATTTT.

This clonotype has only a few counts. The chain employs TRBV6-2 or TRBV6-3 and TRBJ1-5, with D unclear. The CDR3 spans 12 residues. Germline loops: CDR1 MNHEY, CDR2 SVGEGT. The V end was cut by 7 bases, the J end by 1 base, with 5 bases between. CDR3 in amino acids: CASKESNQPQHF. The CDR3 DNA reads as TGTGCCAGCAAAGAAAGCAATCAGCCCCAGCATTTT.

This rearrangement joins TRBV28 to TRBJ2-5; tentative D call: TRBD1 (6 bases). This CDR3 has 13 amino acids. The germline CDR1 and CDR2 sequences are MDHEN and SYDVKM. V was cut by 4 bases and J by 5 bases, with 11 bases left in between. CDR3 DNA: TGTGCCAGCAGTTATCAGGGGCTGGAGACCCAGTACTTC. Protein product: CASSYQGLETQYF.

This clonotype was observed at least ten times. The rearrangement uses TRBV20-1 and TRBJ2-7; D unresolved. CDR1 is DFQATT, CDR2 SNEGSKA, per germline (reference sequence). The V end was cut by 3 bases, the J end by 2 bases, with 11 bases between. This CDR3 region has 13 residues. In DNA, the CDR3 is TGCAGTGCTAGCAATGGGGATACCTACGAGCAGTACTTC. This gives the protein CSASNGDTYEQYF.

The table lists this clonotype with a few counts. The chain links TRBV4-1 to TRBJ1-2; D not certain. V was shortened by 1 base and J by 4 bases, with 13 bases between the two germline ends. CDR1 MGHRA and CDR2 YSYEKL come from the germline V gene. The CDR3 covers 15 residues. CDR3 nucleotides: TGCGCCAGCAGCCAAGGAGTTGGGCTGATCTATGGCTACACCTTC. Protein sequence: CASSQGVGLIYGYTF.

The J gene is TRBJ2-3, the V gene TRBV12-3 or TRBV12-4, with 10 bases fitting TRBD2. CDR3 length: 17 amino acids. The V segment lost 3 bases and the J segment 2 bases; nucleotides outside the gene matches: 8. CDR3 residues: CASSFPFGTSDTDTQYF. CDR3 DNA sequence: TGTGCCAGCAGTTTCCCCTTTGGGACTAGCGACACAGATACGCAGTATTTT.

This clonotype was seen more than once but under ten times. V gene TRBV5-1 combines with J gene TRBJ1-3; D remains ambiguous. Per germline, CDR1 SGHRS and CDR2 YFSETQ. V lost 0 bases to trimming and J lost 8 bases, with 15 bases between them. This CDR3 comprises 15 residues. The CDR3 nucleotides are TGCGCCAGCAGCTTGGCCGTGATCGAGAGAGACACCATATATTTT. Encoded protein: CASSLAVIERDTIYF.

This clonotype was seen a few times. The chain carries TRBV6-5 and TRBJ2-1; perhaps TRBD2 as D (6 bases). V was shortened by 4 bases and J by 8 bases, with 18 bases between the two germline ends. This CDR3 comprises 15 residues. Per the germline V gene, CDR1 is MNHEY and CDR2 is SVGAGI. The CDR3 DNA follows: TGTGCCAGCAGTTCACCAGCGGGCGGCTCGGATGAGCAGTTCTTC. It translates to CASSSPAGGSDEQFF.

The V and J genes are TRBV4-3 and TRBJ2-7, with a possible D match to TRBD2 (6 bases). V dropped 4 bases and J dropped 5 bases, with 24 bases sitting between them. From germline, CDR1 is LGHNA and CDR2 YSLEER. The CDR3 loop spans 17 amino acids. In DNA, the CDR3 is TGCGCCAGCAGCCGCTCACTAGGGGACTCACTAGCCCACGAGCAGTACTTC. Protein sequence: CASSRSLGDSLAHEQYF.

In this sample, this clonotype turned up many times. This chain links TRBV29-1 with TRBJ1-6; 7 bases align to TRBD1. The CDR3 length is 13 residues. V shed 6 bases and J 9 bases; nucleotides not matched to a gene: 8. Per germline, CDR1 SQVTM and CDR2 ANQGSEA. The CDR3 is CSVTQGRGSPLHF. CDR3 coding DNA: TGCAGCGTCACACAGGGGCGCGGTTCACCCCTCCACTTT.